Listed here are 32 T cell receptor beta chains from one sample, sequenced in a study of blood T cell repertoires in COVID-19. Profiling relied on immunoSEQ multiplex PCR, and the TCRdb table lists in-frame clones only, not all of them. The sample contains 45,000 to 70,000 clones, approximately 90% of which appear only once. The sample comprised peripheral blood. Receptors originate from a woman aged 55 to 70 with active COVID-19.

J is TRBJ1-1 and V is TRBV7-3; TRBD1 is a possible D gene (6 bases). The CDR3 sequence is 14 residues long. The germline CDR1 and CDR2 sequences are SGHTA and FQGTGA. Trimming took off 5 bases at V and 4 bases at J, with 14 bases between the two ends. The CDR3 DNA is TGTGCCAGCAGCACACAGGGTGGCAGCACTGAAGCTTTCTTT. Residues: CASSTQGGSTEAFF.

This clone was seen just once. In DNA form, the CDR3 reads TGTGCCATCAGTGATTCCTATAGCAATCAGCCCCAGCATTTT. It is translated as CAISDSYSNQPQHF. This chain joins TRBV10-3 and TRBJ1-5; unclear D gene. CDR3 length: 14 amino acids. Per germline, CDR1 ENHRY and CDR2 SYGVKD. The germline V and J ends were trimmed by 3 bases and 0 bases, with 6 bases remaining between them.

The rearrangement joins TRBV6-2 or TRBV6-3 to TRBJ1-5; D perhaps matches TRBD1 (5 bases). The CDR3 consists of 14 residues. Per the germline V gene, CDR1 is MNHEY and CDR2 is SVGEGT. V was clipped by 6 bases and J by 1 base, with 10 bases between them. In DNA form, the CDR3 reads TGTGCCAGCAGCGCAGGGTTGAGCAATCAGCCCCAGCATTTT. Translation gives CASSAGLSNQPQHF.

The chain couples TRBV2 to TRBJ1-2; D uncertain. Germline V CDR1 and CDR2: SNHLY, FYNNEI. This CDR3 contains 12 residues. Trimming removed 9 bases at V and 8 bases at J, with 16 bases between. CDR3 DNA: TGTGCCAGTTGCGAGCAGACATTCGGCTACACCTTC. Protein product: CASCEQTFGYTF.

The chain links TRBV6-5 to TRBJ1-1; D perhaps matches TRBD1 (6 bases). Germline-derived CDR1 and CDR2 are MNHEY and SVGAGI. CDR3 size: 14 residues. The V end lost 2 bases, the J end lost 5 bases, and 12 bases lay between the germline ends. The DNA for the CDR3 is TGTGCCAGCAGTTACATAGGACAGTCGACTGAAGCTTTCTTT. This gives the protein CASSYIGQSTEAFF.

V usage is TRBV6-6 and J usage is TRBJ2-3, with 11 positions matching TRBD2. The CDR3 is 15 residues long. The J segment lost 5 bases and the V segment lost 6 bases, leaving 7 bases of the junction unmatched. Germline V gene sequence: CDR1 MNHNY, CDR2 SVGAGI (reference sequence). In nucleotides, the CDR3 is TGTGCCAGCAGGCCTAGCGGGGGGCGGGGAGATACGCAGTATTTT. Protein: CASRPSGGRGDTQYF.

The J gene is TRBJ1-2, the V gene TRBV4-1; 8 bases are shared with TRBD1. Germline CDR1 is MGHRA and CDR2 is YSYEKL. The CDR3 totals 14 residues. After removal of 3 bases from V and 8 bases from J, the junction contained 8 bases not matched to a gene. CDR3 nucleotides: TGCGCCAGCAGCCAGGCGGACAGGGCGGTGGGCTACACCTTC. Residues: CASSQADRAVGYTF.

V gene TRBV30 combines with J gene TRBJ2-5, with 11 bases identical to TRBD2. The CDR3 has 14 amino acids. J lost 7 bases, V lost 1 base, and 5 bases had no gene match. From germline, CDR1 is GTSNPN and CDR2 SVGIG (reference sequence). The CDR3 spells CAWSAGTSGSTQYF. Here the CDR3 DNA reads TGTGCCTGGAGTGCCGGGACTAGCGGTTCGACCCAGTACTTC. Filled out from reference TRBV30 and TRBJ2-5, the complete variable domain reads SQTIHQWPATLVQPVGSPLSLECTVEGTSNPNLYWYRQAAGRGLQLLFYSVGIGQISSEVPQNLSASRPQDRQFILSSKKLLLSDSGFYLCAWSAGTSGSTQYFGPGTRLLVL.

This CDR3 is CASTPDTLNYEQYF. For the CDR3, the DNA is TGTGCCAGCACCCCAGACACGCTAAACTACGAGCAGTACTTC. J is TRBJ2-7 and V is TRBV5-4; D not resolved. CDR3 length: 14 residues. Trimming pared 6 bases from V and 3 bases from J, leaving 16 bases between. CDR1 is SGHNT and CDR2 is YYREEE in the germline V gene (reference sequence).

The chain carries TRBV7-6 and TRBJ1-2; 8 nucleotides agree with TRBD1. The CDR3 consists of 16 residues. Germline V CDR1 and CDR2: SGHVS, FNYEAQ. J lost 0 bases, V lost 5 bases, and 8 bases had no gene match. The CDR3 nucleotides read TGTGCCAGCAGCGTATCAGGGGGCGGTTCTAACTATGGCTACACCTTC. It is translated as CASSVSGGGSNYGYTF.

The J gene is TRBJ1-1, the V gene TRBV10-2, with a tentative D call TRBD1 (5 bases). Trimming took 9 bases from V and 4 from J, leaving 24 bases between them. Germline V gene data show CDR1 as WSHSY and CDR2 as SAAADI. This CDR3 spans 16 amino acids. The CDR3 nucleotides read TGCGCCAGTTCGGGACTCTCCCCCCGGTCCGCCACTGAAGCTTTCTTT. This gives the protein CASSGLSPRSATEAFF.

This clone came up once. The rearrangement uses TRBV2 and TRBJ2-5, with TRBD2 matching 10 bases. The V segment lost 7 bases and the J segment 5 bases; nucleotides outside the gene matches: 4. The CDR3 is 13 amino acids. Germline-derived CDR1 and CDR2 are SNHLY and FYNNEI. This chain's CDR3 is CASNGAGGETQYF. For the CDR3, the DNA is TGTGCCAGCAATGGAGCGGGGGGGGAGACCCAGTACTTC. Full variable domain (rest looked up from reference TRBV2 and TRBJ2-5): EPEVTQTPSHQVTQMGQEVILRCVPISNHLYFYWYRQILGQKVEFLVSFYNNEISEKSEIFDDQFSVERPDGSNFTLKIRSTKLEDSAMYFCASNGAGGETQYFGPGTRLLVL.

Written as DNA, the CDR3 is TGCGCCAGCAGCCATAGCGGGGGCTACGAGCAGTACTTC. This sequence encodes CASSHSGGYEQYF. The chain employs TRBV4-1 and TRBJ2-7; 9 positions match TRBD2. The CDR3 is 13 amino acids. Looked up from germline, CDR1 is MGHRA and CDR2 is YSYEKL. V lost 3 bases to trimming and J lost 3 bases; unmatched junction nucleotides: 0.

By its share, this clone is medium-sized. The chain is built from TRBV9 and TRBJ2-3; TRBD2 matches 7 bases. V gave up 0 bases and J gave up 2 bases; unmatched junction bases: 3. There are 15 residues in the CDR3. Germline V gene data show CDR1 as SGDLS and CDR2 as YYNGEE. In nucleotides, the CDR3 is TGTGCCAGCAGCGTAGAACTAGCGCTCACAGATACGCAGTATTTT. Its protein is CASSVELALTDTQYF.

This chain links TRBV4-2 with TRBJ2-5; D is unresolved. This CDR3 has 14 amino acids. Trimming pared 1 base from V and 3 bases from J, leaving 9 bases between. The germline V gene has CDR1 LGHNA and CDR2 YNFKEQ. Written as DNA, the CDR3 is TGTGCCAGCAGCCAAGGTTTAAGAGAAGAGACCCAGTACTTC. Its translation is CASSQGLREETQYF.

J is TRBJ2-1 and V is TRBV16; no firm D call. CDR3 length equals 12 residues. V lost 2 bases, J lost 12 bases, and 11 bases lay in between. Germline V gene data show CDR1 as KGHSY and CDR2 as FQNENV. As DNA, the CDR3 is TGTGCCAGCAGCCAAAATGCGGTCACGCAGTTCTTC. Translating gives CASSQNAVTQFF.

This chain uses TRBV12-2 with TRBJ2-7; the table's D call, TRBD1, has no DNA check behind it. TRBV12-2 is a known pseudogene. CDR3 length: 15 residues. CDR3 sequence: CARARQGQLAYEQYF. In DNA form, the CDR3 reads TGTGCAAGAGCGAGGCAAGGACAGCTCGCCTACGAGCAGTACTTC.

This CDR3 is CASSLRTGVNTGELFF. The CDR3 bases are TGTGCCAGCAGCCTCCGTACAGGGGTGAACACCGGGGAGCTGTTTTTT. This chain links TRBV3-1 (or the pseudogene TRBV3-2) with TRBJ2-2; 7 bases map to TRBD1. The CDR3 length is 16 residues. Germline loops: CDR1 LGHDT, CDR2 YNNKEL (reference sequence). The trim removed 4 bases at V and 1 base at J, leaving 6 bases unmatched.

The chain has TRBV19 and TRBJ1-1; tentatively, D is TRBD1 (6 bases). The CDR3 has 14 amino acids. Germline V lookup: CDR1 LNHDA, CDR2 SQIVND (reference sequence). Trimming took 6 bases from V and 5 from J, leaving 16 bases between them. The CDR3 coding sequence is TGTGCCAGTAGCTTGGACAGTGGTAGGACTGAAGCTTTCTTT. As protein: CASSLDSGRTEAFF. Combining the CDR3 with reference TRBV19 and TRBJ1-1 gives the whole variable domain DGGITQSPKYLFRKEGQNVTLSCEQNLNHDAMYWYRQDPGQGLRLIYYSQIVNDFQKGDIAEGYSVSREKKESFPLTVTSAQKNPTAFYLCASSLDSGRTEAFFGQGTRLTVV.

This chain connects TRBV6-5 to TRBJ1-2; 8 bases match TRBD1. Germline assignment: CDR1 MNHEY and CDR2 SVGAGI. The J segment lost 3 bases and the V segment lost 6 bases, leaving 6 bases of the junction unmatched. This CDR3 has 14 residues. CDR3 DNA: TGTGCCAGCAGGCGGACAGGGCCTGACTATGGCTACACCTTC. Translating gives CASRRTGPDYGYTF.

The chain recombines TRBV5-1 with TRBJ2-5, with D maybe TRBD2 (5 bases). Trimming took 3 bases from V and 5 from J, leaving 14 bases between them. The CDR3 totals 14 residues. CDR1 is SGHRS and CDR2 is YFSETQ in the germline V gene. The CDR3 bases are TGCGCCAGCAGCTCAAACAGTCCTAGCGAGACCCAGTACTTC. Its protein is CASSSNSPSETQYF. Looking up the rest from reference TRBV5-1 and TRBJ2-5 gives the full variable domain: KAGVTQTPRYLIKTRGQQVTLSCSPISGHRSVSWYQQTPGQGLQFLFEYFSETQRNKGNFPGRFSGRQFSNSRSEMNVSTLELGDSALYLCASSSNSPSETQYFGPGTRLLVL.

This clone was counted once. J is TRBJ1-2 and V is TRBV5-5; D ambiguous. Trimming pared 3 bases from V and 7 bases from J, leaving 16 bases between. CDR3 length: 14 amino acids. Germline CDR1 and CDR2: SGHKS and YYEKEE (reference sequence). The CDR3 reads CASSSDFRASGYTF. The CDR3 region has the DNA TGTGCCAGCAGCTCGGACTTCCGGGCGTCTGGCTACACCTTC.

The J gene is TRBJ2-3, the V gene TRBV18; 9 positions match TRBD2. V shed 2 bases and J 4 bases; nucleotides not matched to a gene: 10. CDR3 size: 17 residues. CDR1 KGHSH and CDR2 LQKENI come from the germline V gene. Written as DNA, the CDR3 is TGTGCCAGCTCACCAAGGACGGCGGGGGGGGTCTCAGATACGCAGTATTTT. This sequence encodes CASSPRTAGGVSDTQYF. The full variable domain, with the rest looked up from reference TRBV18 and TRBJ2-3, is NAGVMQNPRHLVRRRGQEARLRCSPMKGHSHVYWYRQLPEEGLKFMVYLQKENIIDESGMPKERFSAEFPKEGPSILRIQQVVRGDSAAYFCASSPRTAGGVSDTQYFGPGTRLTVL.

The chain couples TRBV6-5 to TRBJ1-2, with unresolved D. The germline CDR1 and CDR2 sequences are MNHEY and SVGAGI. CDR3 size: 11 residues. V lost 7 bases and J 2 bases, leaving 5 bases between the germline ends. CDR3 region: CASNRNYGYTF. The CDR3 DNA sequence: TGTGCCAGCAACAGAAACTATGGCTACACCTTC.

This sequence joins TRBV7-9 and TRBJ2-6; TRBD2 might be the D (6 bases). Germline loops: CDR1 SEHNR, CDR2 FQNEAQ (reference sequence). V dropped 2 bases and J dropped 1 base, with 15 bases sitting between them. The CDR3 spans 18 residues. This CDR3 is CASSLWAGIGSGANVLTF. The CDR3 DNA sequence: TGTGCCAGCAGCTTATGGGCGGGAATTGGGTCTGGGGCCAACGTCCTGACTTTC.

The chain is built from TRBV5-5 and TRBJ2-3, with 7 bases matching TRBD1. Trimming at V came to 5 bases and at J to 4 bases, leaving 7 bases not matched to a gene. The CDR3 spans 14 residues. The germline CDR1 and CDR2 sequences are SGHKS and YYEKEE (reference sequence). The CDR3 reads CASRTGNSADTQYF. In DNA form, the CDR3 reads TGTGCCAGCAGGACAGGGAATTCGGCAGATACGCAGTATTTT.

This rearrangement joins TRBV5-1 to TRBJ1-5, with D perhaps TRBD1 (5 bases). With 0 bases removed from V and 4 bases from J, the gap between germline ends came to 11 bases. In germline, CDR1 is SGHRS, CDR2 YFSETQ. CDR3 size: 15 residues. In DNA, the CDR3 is TGCGCCAGCAGCTTGGAAGACAGCTCGAATCAGCCCCAGCATTTT. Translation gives CASSLEDSSNQPQHF.

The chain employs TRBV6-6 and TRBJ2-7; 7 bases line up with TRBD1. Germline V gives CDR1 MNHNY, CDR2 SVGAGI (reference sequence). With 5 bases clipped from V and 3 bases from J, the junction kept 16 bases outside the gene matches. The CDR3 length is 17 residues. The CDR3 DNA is TGTGCCAGCAGTCCCGGACAGGAGTTAGTCGCTGACTACGAGCAGTACTTC. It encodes CASSPGQELVADYEQYF.

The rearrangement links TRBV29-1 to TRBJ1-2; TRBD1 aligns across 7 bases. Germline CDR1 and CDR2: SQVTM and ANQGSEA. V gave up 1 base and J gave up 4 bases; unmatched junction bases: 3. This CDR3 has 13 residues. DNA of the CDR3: TGCAGCGTTGAAGTGGCAGGGGGCTATGGCTACACCTTC. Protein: CSVEVAGGYGYTF.

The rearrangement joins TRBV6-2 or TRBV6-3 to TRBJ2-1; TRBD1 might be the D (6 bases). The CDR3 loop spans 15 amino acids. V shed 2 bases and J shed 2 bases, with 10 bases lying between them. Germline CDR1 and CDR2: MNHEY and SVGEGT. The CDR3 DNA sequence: TGTGCCAGCAGTTACGTACAGGGAACCTACAATGAGCAGTTCTTC. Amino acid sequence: CASSYVQGTYNEQFF.

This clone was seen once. The CDR3 region is CASSPDPRGAENIQYF. The CDR3 DNA sequence: TGCGCCAGCAGCCCCGATCCCAGGGGGGCGGAGAACATTCAGTACTTC. The chain couples TRBV4-3 to TRBJ2-4, with D possibly TRBD1 on 7 matching bases. Germline CDR1 and CDR2: LGHNA and YSLEER. The CDR3 totals 16 residues. With 4 bases removed from V and 7 bases from J, the gap between germline ends came to 20 bases.

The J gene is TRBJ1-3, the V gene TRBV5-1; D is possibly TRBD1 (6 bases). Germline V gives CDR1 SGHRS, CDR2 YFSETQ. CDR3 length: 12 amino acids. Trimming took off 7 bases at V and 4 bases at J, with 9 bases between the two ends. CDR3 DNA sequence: TGCGCCAGCTGGGGACAAGGAAACACCATATATTTT. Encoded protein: CASWGQGNTIYF.